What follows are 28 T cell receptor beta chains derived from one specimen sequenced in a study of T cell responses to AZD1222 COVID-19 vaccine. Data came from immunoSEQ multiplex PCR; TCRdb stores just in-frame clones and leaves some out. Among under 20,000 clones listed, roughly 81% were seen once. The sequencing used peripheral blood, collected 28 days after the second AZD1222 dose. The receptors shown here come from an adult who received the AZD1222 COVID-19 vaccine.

The CDR3 sequence is CASSLDRAGGNTIYF. The DNA for the CDR3 is TGCGCCAGCAGCTTGGATAGGGCTGGTGGAAACACCATATATTTT. The V gene is TRBV5-1, the J gene TRBJ1-3; D uncertain. The CDR3 sequence is 15 residues long. Per the germline V gene, CDR1 is SGHRS and CDR2 is YFSETQ. Trimming left V 0 bases short and J 3 bases short, with 10 bases between. Full variable domain (remainder filled in from reference TRBV5-1 and TRBJ1-3): KAGVTQTPRYLIKTRGQQVTLSCSPISGHRSVSWYQQTPGQGLQFLFEYFSETQRNKGNFPGRFSGRQFSNSRSEMNVSTLELGDSALYLCASSLDRAGGNTIYFGEGSWLTVV.

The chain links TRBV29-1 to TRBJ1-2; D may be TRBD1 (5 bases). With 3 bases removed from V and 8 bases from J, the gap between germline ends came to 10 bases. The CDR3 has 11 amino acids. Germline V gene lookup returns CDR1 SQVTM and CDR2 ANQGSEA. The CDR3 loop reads CSVEGVLGYTF. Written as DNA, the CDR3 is TGCAGCGTTGAGGGGGTGTTAGGCTACACCTTC. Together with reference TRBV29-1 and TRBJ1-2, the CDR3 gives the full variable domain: SAVISQKPSRDICQRGTSLTIQCQVDSQVTMMFWYRQQPGQSLTLIATANQGSEATYESGFVIDKFPISRPNLTFSTLTVSNMSPEDSSIYLCSVEGVLGYTFGSGTRLTVV.

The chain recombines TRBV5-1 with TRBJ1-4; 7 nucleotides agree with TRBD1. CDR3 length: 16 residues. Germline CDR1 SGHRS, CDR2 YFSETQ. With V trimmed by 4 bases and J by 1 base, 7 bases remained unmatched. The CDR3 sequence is CASSPGTELTNEKLFF. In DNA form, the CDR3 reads TGCGCCAGCAGCCCCGGGACAGAGCTAACTAATGAAAAACTGTTTTTT.

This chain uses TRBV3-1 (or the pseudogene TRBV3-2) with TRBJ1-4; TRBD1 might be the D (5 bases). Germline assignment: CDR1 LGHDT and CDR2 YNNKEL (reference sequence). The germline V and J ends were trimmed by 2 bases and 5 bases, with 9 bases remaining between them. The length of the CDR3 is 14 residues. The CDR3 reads CASSQRGRNEKLFF. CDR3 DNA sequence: TGTGCCAGCAGCCAAAGGGGCAGGAATGAAAAACTGTTTTTT.

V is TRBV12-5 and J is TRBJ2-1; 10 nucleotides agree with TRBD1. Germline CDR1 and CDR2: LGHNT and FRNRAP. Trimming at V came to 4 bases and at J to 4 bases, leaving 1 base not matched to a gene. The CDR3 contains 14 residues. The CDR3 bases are TGTGCTAGTGGTTCGGACAGGGGGTACAATGAGCAGTTCTTC. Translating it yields CASGSDRGYNEQFF.

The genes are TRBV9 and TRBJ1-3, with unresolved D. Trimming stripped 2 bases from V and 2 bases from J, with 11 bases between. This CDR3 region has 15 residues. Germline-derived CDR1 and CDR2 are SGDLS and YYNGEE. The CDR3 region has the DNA TGTGCCAGCAGCGTTACGAGTTGGGCTGGAAACACCATATATTTT. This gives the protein CASSVTSWAGNTIYF.

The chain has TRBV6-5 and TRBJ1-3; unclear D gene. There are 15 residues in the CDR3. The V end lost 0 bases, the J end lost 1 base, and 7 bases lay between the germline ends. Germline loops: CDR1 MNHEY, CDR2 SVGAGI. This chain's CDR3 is CASSYSEGSGNTIYF. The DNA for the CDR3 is TGTGCCAGCAGTTACTCAGAGGGTTCTGGAAACACCATATATTTT.

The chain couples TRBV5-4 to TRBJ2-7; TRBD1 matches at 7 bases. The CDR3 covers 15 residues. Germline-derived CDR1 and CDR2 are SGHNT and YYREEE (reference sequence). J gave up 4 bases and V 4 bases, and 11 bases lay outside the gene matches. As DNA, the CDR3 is TGTGCCAGCAGCCTAGGGGACAGCACTCCATACGAGCAGTACTTC. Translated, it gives CASSLGDSTPYEQYF.

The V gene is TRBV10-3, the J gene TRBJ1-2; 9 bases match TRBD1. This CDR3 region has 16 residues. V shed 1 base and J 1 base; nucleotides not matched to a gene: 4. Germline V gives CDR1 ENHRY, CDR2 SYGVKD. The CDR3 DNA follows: TGTGCCATCAGTGAGTGGGACAGGGACGATAACTATGGCTACACCTTC. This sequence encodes CAISEWDRDDNYGYTF.

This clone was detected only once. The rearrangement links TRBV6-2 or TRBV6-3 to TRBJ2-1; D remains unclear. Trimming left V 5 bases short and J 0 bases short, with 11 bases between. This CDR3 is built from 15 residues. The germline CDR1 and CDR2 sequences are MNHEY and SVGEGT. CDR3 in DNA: TGTGCCAGCAGTGGCGCAGTTAGCTCCTACAATGAGCAGTTCTTC. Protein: CASSGAVSSYNEQFF.

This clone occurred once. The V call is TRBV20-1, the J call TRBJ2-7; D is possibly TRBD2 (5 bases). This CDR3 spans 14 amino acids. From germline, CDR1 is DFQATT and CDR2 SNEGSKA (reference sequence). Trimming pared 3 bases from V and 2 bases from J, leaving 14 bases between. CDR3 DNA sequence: TGCAGTGCTAGTGCACTAGATAGAGCCTACGAGCAGTACTTC. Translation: CSASALDRAYEQYF.

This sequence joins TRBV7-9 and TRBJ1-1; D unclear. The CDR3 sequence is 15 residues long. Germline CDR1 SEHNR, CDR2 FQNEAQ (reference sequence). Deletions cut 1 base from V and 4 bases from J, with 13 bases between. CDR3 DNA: TGTGCCAGCAGCTTAGTAAACAGAGGGAGCACTGAAGCTTTCTTT. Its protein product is CASSLVNRGSTEAFF.

The CDR3: CSVRTGDTGYTF. In DNA, the CDR3 is TGCAGCGTAAGGACAGGGGACACTGGCTACACCTTC. The chain recombines TRBV29-1 with TRBJ1-2; 9 positions match TRBD1. Losses at the gene ends were 6 bases for V and 7 bases for J; bases not matched to a gene: 6. The CDR3 runs 12 residues. The germline CDR1 and CDR2 sequences are SQVTM and ANQGSEA.

The DNA of the CDR3 is TGTGCCTGGAGTAGGGGGCAACTCTCCTACGAGCAGTACTTC. This encodes CAWSRGQLSYEQYF. The chain has TRBV30 and TRBJ2-7; 7 bases are shared with TRBD1. This CDR3 contains 14 residues. The V gene end was trimmed by 2 bases and the J gene end by 0 bases; junction bases not matched to a gene: 4. Germline assignment: CDR1 GTSNPN and CDR2 SVGIG (reference sequence). The variable domain in full, completed from reference TRBV30 and TRBJ2-7, reads SQTIHQWPATLVQPVGSPLSLECTVEGTSNPNLYWYRQAAGRGLQLLFYSVGIGQISSEVPQNLSASRPQDRQFILSSKKLLLSDSGFYLCAWSRGQLSYEQYFGPGTRLTVT.

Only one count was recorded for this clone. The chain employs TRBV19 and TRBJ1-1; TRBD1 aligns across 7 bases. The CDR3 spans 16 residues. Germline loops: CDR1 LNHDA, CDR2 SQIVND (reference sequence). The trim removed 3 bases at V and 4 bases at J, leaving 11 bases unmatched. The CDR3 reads CASSMGTDPGATEAFF. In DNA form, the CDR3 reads TGTGCCAGTAGTATGGGGACAGACCCGGGGGCCACTGAAGCTTTCTTT.

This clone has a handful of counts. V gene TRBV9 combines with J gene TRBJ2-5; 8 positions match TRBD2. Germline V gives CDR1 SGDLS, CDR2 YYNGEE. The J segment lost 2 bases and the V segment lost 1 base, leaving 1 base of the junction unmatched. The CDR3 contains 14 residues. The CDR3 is CASSVSGGQETQYF. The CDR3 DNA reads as TGTGCCAGCAGCGTAAGCGGGGGTCAAGAGACCCAGTACTTC.

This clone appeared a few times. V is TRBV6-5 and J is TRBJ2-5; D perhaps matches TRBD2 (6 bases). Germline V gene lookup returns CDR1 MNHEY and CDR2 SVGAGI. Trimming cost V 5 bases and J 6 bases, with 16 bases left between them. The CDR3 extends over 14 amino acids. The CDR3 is CASSPHGGLKTQYF. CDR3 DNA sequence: TGTGCCAGCAGTCCCCACGGGGGATTGAAGACCCAGTACTTC.

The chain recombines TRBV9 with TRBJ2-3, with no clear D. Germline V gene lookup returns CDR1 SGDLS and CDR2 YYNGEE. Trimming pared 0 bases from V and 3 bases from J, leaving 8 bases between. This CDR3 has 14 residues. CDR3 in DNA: TGTGCCAGCAGCGTAGTTAGTAGGACAGATACGCAGTATTTT. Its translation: CASSVVSRTDTQYF.

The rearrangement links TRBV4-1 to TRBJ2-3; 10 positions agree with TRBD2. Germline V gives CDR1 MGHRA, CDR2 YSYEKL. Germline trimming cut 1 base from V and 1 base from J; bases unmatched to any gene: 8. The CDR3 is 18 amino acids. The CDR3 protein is CASSQGGTSVAGTDTQYF. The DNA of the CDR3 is TGCGCCAGCAGCCAAGGTGGGACTAGCGTGGCGGGCACAGATACGCAGTATTTT.

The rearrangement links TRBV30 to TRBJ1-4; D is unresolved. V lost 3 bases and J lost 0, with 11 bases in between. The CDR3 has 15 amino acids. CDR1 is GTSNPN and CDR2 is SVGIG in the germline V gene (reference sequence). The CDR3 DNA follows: TGTGCCTGGAGGAGGACGGCCTCAACTAATGAAAAACTGTTTTTT. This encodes CAWRRTASTNEKLFF.

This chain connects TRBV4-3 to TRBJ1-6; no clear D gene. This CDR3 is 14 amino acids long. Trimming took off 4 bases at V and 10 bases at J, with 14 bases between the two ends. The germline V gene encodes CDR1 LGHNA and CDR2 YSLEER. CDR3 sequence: CASSREGSRSPLHF. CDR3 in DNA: TGCGCCAGCAGCCGAGAAGGCTCCCGGTCACCCCTCCACTTT.

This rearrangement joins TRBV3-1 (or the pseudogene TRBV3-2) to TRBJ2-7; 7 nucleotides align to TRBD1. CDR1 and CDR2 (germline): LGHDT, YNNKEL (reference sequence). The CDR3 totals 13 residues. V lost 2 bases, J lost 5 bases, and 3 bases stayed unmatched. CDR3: CASSQNDRDEQYF. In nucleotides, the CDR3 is TGTGCCAGCAGCCAAAATGACAGGGACGAGCAGTACTTC.

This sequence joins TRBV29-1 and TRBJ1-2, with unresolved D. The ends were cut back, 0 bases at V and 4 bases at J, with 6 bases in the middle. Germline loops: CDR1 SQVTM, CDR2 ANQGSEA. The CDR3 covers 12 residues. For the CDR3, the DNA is TGCAGCGTTGAAGATCGAGGCTATGGCTACACCTTC. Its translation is CSVEDRGYGYTF. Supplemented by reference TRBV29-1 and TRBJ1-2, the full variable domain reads SAVISQKPSRDICQRGTSLTIQCQVDSQVTMMFWYRQQPGQSLTLIATANQGSEATYESGFVIDKFPISRPNLTFSTLTVSNMSPEDSSIYLCSVEDRGYGYTFGSGTRLTVV.

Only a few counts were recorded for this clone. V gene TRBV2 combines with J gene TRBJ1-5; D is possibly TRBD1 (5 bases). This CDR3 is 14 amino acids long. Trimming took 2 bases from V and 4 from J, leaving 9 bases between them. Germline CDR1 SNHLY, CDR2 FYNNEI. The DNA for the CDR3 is TGTGCCAGCAGTGAATGGGCAGGGAATCAGCCCCAGCATTTT. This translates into CASSEWAGNQPQHF.

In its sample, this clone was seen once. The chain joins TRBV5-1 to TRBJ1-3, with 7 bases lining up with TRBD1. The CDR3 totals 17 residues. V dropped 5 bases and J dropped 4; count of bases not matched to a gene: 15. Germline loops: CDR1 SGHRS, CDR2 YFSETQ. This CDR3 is CASSIQGISSSGNTIYF. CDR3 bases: TGCGCCAGCAGTATACAGGGGATCTCCTCGTCAGGAAACACCATATATTTT.

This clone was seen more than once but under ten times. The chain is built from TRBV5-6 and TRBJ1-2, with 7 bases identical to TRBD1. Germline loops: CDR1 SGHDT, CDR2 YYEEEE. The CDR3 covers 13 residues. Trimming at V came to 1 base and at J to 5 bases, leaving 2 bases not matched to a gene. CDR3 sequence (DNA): TGTGCCAGCAGCTTGACAGGGGAGTATGGCTACACCTTC. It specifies CASSLTGEYGYTF.

DNA of the CDR3: TGTGCCAGCAGCCAAGAGCGGTTAGATACGCAGTATTTT. Encoded protein: CASSQERLDTQYF. The chain employs TRBV4-2 and TRBJ2-3, with no clear D. Per the germline V gene, CDR1 is LGHNA and CDR2 is YNFKEQ. This CDR3 has 13 residues. Trimming took 0 bases from V and 5 from J, leaving 6 bases between them.

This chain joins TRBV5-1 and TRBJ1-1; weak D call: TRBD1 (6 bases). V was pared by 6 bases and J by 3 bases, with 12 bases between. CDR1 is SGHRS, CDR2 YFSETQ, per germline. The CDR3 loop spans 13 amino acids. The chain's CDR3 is CASNWGPHTEAFF. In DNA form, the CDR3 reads TGCGCCAGCAATTGGGGGCCGCACACTGAAGCTTTCTTT.